The 15 T cell receptor beta chains listed next were all sequenced from one sample in a study of OX40 agonist ivuxolimab in advanced cancers. The data were produced by immunoSEQ multiplex PCR, yet TCRdb's version contains in-frame clones alone and is incomplete. This table has 13,000 or so clones, more than 65% appearing once. The sequenced sample was CD4+ or CD8+ T cells sorted from blood, obtained in a trial of the OX40 agonist ivuxolimab. These receptors came from an adult with an advanced solid tumor such as melanoma, head and neck, liver or kidney cancer.

For this clone: This same CDR3 is encoded by further DNA sequences in the sample. The chain couples TRBV5-4 to TRBJ1-2; D uncertain. V was pared by 3 bases and J by 1 base, with 7 bases between. The CDR3 loop spans 13 amino acids. Germline CDR1 and CDR2: SGHNT and YYREEE (reference sequence). CDR3 coding DNA: TGTGCCAGCAGCTCCGACGGTAACTATGGCTACACCTTC. This encodes CASSSDGNYGYTF.

By share, this clone ranks as medium-sized (0.01 to 0.1%). This chain links TRBV11-2 with TRBJ2-7; D not certain. V lost 1 base, J lost 4 bases, and 8 bases lay in between. This CDR3 has 13 amino acids. CDR1 and CDR2 from the germline V gene are SGHAT and FQNNGV. CDR3 DNA sequence: TGTGCCAGCAGCTTAGTTTTGGGTTACGAGCAGTACTTC. It translates to CASSLVLGYEQYF. Filled out from reference TRBV11-2 and TRBJ2-7, the complete variable domain reads EAGVAQSPRYKIIEKRQSVAFWCNPISGHATLYWYQQILGQGPKLLIQFQNNGVVDDSQLPKDRFSAERLKGVDSTLKIQPAKLEDSAVYLCASSLVLGYEQYFGPGTRLTVT.

The chain combines TRBV5-1 with TRBJ1-4; a possible D gene is TRBD1 (6 bases). From germline, CDR1 is SGHRS and CDR2 YFSETQ. CDR3 length: 16 residues. The V and J ends lost 2 bases and 2 bases respectively, with 13 bases between them. CDR3 residues: CASSLSPGVTNEKLFF. The CDR3 bases are TGCGCCAGCAGCTTATCTCCAGGGGTTACTAATGAAAAACTGTTTTTT. Variable domain in full (rest from reference TRBV5-1 and TRBJ1-4): KAGVTQTPRYLIKTRGQQVTLSCSPISGHRSVSWYQQTPGQGLQFLFEYFSETQRNKGNFPGRFSGRQFSNSRSEMNVSTLELGDSALYLCASSLSPGVTNEKLFFGSGTQLSVL.

This sequence joins TRBV2 and TRBJ2-7; D might be TRBD2 (6 bases). V was trimmed by 8 bases and J by 2 bases, leaving 16 bases between them. Germline-derived CDR1 and CDR2 are SNHLY and FYNNEI. This CDR3 contains 14 residues. CDR3 coding DNA: TGTGCCAGCGCCGCCTGGGGGGAGACCTACGAGCAGTACTTC. As protein: CASAAWGETYEQYF.

The gene calls are TRBV29-1 and TRBJ1-2; TRBD1 matches at 7 bases. The CDR3 is made up of 12 amino acids. Germline V gene sequence: CDR1 SQVTM, CDR2 ANQGSEA. V was clipped by 7 bases and J by 8 bases; unmatched bases: 10. This CDR3 is CSAAGTGDGYTF. The CDR3 DNA is TGCAGCGCCGCGGGTACAGGGGACGGCTACACCTTC.

The J gene is TRBJ2-5, the V gene TRBV6-6; unclear D gene. CDR3 length equals 13 residues. Looked up from germline, CDR1 is MNHNY and CDR2 is SVGAGI (reference sequence). Trimming left V 0 bases short and J 5 bases short, with 7 bases between. The CDR3 loop reads CASSYSVGETQYF. In nucleotides, the CDR3 is TGTGCCAGCAGTTACTCGGTTGGGGAGACCCAGTACTTC.

The rearrangement links TRBV28 to TRBJ1-2; tentatively, D is TRBD1 (6 bases). Germline CDR1 reads MDHEN; CDR2 reads SYDVKM. This CDR3 has 11 residues. Deletions cut 5 bases from V and 7 bases from J, with 8 bases between. CDR3 region: CASSTGFGYTF. As DNA, the CDR3 is TGTGCCAGCAGTACAGGGTTTGGCTACACCTTC.

The chain employs TRBV5-4 and TRBJ2-1; D gene unclear. CDR1 SGHNT and CDR2 YYREEE come from the germline V gene (reference sequence). V was trimmed by 5 bases and J by 3 bases, leaving 9 bases between them. There are 13 residues in the CDR3. CDR3 region: CASSPDVYNEQFF. The CDR3, as DNA: TGTGCCAGCAGTCCAGACGTCTACAATGAGCAGTTCTTC.

This rearrangement joins TRBV7-9 to TRBJ1-3; no reliable D call. Germline V CDR1 and CDR2: SEHNR, FQNEAQ (reference sequence). There are 12 residues in the CDR3. V was trimmed by 4 bases and J by 8 bases, leaving 9 bases between them. Here the CDR3 reads CASSSDEDTIYF. For the CDR3, the DNA is TGTGCCAGCAGCTCCGACGAAGACACCATATATTTT.

The rearrangement uses TRBV7-2 and TRBJ2-2, with a possible D match to TRBD2 (5 bases). Deletions cut 5 bases from V and 1 base from J, with 14 bases between. CDR3 length: 16 amino acids. Germline values: CDR1 SGHTA, CDR2 FQGNSA. The CDR3 coding sequence is TGTGCCAGCAGCCCCCCGGCTAGCCTGAACACCGGGGAGCTGTTTTTT. Translating it yields CASSPPASLNTGELFF.

This clone was found once. The chain carries TRBV11-2 and TRBJ2-7; 10 bases are shared with TRBD1. V lost 3 bases and J lost 3; bases outside the gene matches: 5. Germline lookup yields CDR1 SGHAT and CDR2 FQNNGV. This CDR3 region has 15 residues. The CDR3 loop is CASSFETGGYYEQYF. CDR3 bases: TGTGCCAGCAGCTTCGAGACAGGGGGCTACTACGAGCAGTACTTC. The full variable domain, rest sourced from reference TRBV11-2 and TRBJ2-7, is EAGVAQSPRYKIIEKRQSVAFWCNPISGHATLYWYQQILGQGPKLLIQFQNNGVVDDSQLPKDRFSAERLKGVDSTLKIQPAKLEDSAVYLCASSFETGGYYEQYFGPGTRLTVT.

The table lists this clone with a count of one. The chain carries TRBV19 and TRBJ2-1; 13 nucleotides align to TRBD2. Looked up from germline, CDR1 is LNHDA and CDR2 is SQIVND (reference sequence). V trimming: 7 bases; J trimming: 0 bases; junction bases outside the gene matches: 9. The CDR3 extends over 18 amino acids. CDR3 coding DNA: TGTGCCAGTATCCCCCCCCGGACTAGCGGGGGCTCCTACAATGAGCAGTTCTTC. This translates into CASIPPRTSGGSYNEQFF. The whole variable domain, remainder taken from reference TRBV19 and TRBJ2-1, is DGGITQSPKYLFRKEGQNVTLSCEQNLNHDAMYWYRQDPGQGLRLIYYSQIVNDFQKGDIAEGYSVSREKKESFPLTVTSAQKNPTAFYLCASIPPRTSGGSYNEQFFGPGTRLTVL.

The V and J genes are TRBV28 and TRBJ1-5, with 8 bases matching TRBD1. From germline, CDR1 is MDHEN and CDR2 SYDVKM. The ends lost 4 bases at V and 6 bases at J; junction bases unmatched: 11. The CDR3 loop spans 16 amino acids. Here the CDR3 reads CASSYPIDRGGQPQHF. CDR3 bases: TGTGCCAGCAGTTACCCCATCGACAGGGGAGGTCAGCCCCAGCATTTT.

The DNA for the CDR3 is TGTGCCAGCAAGAGTCCCGACATGCTTGGTGAGCAGTACTTC. Protein product: CASKSPDMLGEQYF. The rearrangement uses TRBV6-6 and TRBJ2-7; D remains unclear. With 7 bases removed from V and 7 bases from J, the gap between germline ends came to 20 bases. Germline V gene data show CDR1 as MNHNY and CDR2 as SVGAGI (reference sequence). The CDR3 sequence is 14 residues long.

The CDR3 protein is CASTLTGSGNQPQHF. The DNA for the CDR3 is TGTGCCAGCACCCTAACAGGGTCAGGCAATCAGCCCCAGCATTTT. This chain links TRBV27 with TRBJ1-5, with a tentative D call TRBD1 (6 bases). The CDR3 totals 15 residues. Germline V lookup: CDR1 MNHEY, CDR2 SMNVEV (reference sequence). Trimming removed 7 bases at V and 2 bases at J, with 15 bases between.